A selection of T cell receptor beta chains follows, all from one sample in a study of T cell responses to AZD1222 COVID-19 vaccine. Assay used: immunoSEQ multiplex PCR; TCRdb lists only in-frame clones, some missing. In the table there are tens of thousands of clones, about 74% of which are singletons. The input for sequencing was peripheral blood, taken 28 days after the second AZD1222 dose. Receptors originate from an adult who received the AZD1222 COVID-19 vaccine. The CDR3 runs from the conserved cysteine through the conserved F or W. A D gene is named only where the DNA matches it firmly. A row's size may be missing; if present it is once, few, many or a size class.

>16|TRBJ2-5|once|TRBV5-1|TRBD1
CASSWAGTGTEETQYF
TGCGCCAGCAGCTGGGCGGGGACAGGGACCGAAGAGACCCAGTACTTC
>12|TRBJ2-2|-|TRBV28|-
CASSLLGGELFF
TGTGCCAGCAGTTTACTGGGCGGGGAGCTGTTTTTT
>13|TRBJ2-5|-|TRBV18|TRBD1
CASSRDRQETQYF
TGTGCCAGCTCAAGGGACAGACAAGAGACCCAGTACTTC
>16|TRBJ2-7|-|TRBV5-1|-
CASRMDRTTHSYEQYF
TGCGCCAGCAGGATGGACAGAACGACCCACTCCTACGAGCAGTACTTC
>16|TRBJ2-3|once|TRBV27|-
CASSLSASADTDTQYF
TGTGCCAGCAGTTTATCGGCTAGCGCCGACACAGATACGCAGTATTTT
>14|TRBJ2-1|-|TRBV19|TRBD2
CASSLAGGRNEQFF
TGTGCCAGTAGTTTAGCGGGGGGTCGCAATGAGCAGTTCTTC
>14|TRBJ1-2|-|TRBV11-2|-
CASSPGWGDYGYTF
TGTGCCAGCAGCCCCGGCTGGGGGGACTATGGCTACACCTTC
>11|TRBJ2-1|-|TRBV5-6|TRBD1
CASSLGQGSFF
TGTGCCAGCAGCCTAGGACAGGGTTCGTTCTTC
>15|TRBJ2-1|-|TRBV2|-
CASSAAKSSYNEQFF
TGTGCCAGCAGTGCGGCGAAGAGCTCCTACAATGAGCAGTTCTTC
>14|TRBJ2-1|-|TRBV18|-
CASSPETVWNEQFF
TGTGCCAGTTCACCGGAGACAGTATGGAATGAGCAGTTCTTC
>15|TRBJ1-6|-|TRBV9|-
CASSVAGRGDSPLHF
TGTGCCAGCAGCGTAGCGGGGCGAGGGGATTCACCCCTCCACTTT
>13|TRBJ2-5|many|TRBV2|-
CASSEQGRETQYF
TGTGCCAGCAGTGAGCAGGGAAGAGAGACCCAGTACTTC
>13|TRBJ2-2|-|TRBV3-1/TRBV3-2|-
CASQTVNTGELFF
TGTGCCAGCCAGACAGTGAACACCGGGGAGCTGTTTTTT
>14|TRBJ1-2|-|TRBV6-5|TRBD1
CASSQDRDNYGYTF
TGTGCCAGCAGTCAGGACAGGGATAACTATGGCTACACCTTC
>14|TRBJ2-1|-|TRBV5-1|-
CASSLGDGYNEQFF
TGCGCCAGCAGCTTGGGAGACGGCTACAATGAGCAGTTCTTC
>16|TRBJ1-1|-|TRBV10-3|-
CAISEPSRGMNTEAFF
TGTGCCATCAGCGAGCCCTCTCGGGGAATGAACACTGAAGCTTTCTTT
>13|TRBJ1-2|once|TRBV19|TRBD1
CASSSDRAYGYTF
TGTGCCAGTAGTTCCGACAGGGCCTATGGCTACACCTTC
>15|TRBJ2-5|-|TRBV13|TRBD2
CASSLKLAGEETQYF
TGTGCCAGCAGCTTAAAGCTAGCGGGGGAAGAGACCCAGTACTTC
>14|TRBJ1-3|-|TRBV28|-
CASTDARTGNTIYF
TGTGCCAGCACCGATGCCAGAACTGGAAACACCATATATTTT
>15|TRBJ1-2|-|TRBV15|TRBD1
CATSSNRGRNYGYTF
TGTGCCACCAGCAGCAACAGGGGGCGAAACTATGGCTACACCTTC
>17|TRBJ2-2|-|TRBV18|-
CASSPEGDSANTGELFF
TGTGCCAGCTCACCAGAAGGGGATTCCGCGAACACCGGGGAGCTGTTTTTT
>13|TRBJ2-7|-|TRBV29-1|-
CSVGGLRGYEQYF
TGCAGCGTTGGAGGTCTCAGGGGCTACGAGCAGTACTTC
>13|TRBJ2-2|-|TRBV12-3/TRBV12-4|-
CASSLRGDGELFF
TGTGCCAGCAGCCTTAGGGGGGACGGGGAGCTGTTTTTT
>15|TRBJ2-5|-|TRBV6-5|-
CASSFRPFDQETQYF
TGTGCCAGCAGTTTTCGACCATTTGACCAAGAGACCCAGTACTTC
>17|TRBJ1-2|-|TRBV7-2|TRBD1
CASSLGGTGGGNYGYTF
TGTGCCAGCAGCTTAGGTGGGACAGGGGGAGGAAACTATGGCTACACCTTC
>13|TRBJ1-1|-|TRBV5-1|-
CASSLGSRNTAFF
TGCGCCAGCAGCTTGGGGTCACGAAACACGGCTTTCTTT
>17|TRBJ1-1|-|TRBV12-5|TRBD1
CASGLVVGGQGFRKAFF
TGTGCTAGTGGTTTGGTAGTGGGTGGACAGGGGTTTAGAAAAGCTTTCTTT